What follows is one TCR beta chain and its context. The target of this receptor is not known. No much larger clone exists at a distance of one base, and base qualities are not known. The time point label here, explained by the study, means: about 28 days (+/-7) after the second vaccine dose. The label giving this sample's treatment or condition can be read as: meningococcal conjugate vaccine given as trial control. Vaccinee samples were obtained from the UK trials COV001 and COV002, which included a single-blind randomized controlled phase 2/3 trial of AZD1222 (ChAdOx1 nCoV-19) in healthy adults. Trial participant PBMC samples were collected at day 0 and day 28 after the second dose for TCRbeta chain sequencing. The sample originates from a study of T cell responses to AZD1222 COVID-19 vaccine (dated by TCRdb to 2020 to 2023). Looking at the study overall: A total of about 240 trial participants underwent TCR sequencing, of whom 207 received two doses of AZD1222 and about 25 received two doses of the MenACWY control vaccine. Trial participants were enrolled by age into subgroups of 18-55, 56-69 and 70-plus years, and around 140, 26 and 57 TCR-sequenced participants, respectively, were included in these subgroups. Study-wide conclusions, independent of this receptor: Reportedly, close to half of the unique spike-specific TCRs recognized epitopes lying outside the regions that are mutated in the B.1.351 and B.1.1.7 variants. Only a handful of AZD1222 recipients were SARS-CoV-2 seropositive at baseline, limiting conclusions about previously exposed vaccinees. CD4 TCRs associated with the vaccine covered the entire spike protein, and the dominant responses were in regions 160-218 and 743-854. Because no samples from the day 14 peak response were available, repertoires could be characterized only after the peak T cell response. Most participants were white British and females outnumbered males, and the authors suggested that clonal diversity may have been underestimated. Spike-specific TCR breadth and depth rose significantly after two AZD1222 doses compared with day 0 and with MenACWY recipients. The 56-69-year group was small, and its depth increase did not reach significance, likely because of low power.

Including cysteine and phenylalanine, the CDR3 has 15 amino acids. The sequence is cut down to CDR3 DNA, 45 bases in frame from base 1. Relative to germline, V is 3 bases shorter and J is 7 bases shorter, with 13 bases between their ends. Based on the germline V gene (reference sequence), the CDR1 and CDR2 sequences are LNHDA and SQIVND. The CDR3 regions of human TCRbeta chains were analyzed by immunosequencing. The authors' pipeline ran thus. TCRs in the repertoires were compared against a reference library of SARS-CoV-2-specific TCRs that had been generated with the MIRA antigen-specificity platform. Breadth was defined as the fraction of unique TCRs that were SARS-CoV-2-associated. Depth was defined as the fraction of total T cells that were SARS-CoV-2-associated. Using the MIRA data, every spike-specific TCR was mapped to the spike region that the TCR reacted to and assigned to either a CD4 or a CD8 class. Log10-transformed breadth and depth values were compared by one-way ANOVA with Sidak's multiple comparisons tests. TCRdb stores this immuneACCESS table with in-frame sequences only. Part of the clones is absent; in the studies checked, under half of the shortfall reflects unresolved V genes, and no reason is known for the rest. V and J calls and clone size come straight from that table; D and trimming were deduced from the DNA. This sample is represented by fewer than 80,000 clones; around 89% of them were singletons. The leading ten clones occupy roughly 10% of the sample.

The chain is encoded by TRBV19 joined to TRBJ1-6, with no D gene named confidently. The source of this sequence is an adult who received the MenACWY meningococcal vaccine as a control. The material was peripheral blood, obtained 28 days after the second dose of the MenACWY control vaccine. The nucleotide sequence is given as TGTGCCAGTAGTATCTTTACGGGTCCGAATTCACCCCTCCACTTT. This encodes CASSIFTGPNSPLHF.